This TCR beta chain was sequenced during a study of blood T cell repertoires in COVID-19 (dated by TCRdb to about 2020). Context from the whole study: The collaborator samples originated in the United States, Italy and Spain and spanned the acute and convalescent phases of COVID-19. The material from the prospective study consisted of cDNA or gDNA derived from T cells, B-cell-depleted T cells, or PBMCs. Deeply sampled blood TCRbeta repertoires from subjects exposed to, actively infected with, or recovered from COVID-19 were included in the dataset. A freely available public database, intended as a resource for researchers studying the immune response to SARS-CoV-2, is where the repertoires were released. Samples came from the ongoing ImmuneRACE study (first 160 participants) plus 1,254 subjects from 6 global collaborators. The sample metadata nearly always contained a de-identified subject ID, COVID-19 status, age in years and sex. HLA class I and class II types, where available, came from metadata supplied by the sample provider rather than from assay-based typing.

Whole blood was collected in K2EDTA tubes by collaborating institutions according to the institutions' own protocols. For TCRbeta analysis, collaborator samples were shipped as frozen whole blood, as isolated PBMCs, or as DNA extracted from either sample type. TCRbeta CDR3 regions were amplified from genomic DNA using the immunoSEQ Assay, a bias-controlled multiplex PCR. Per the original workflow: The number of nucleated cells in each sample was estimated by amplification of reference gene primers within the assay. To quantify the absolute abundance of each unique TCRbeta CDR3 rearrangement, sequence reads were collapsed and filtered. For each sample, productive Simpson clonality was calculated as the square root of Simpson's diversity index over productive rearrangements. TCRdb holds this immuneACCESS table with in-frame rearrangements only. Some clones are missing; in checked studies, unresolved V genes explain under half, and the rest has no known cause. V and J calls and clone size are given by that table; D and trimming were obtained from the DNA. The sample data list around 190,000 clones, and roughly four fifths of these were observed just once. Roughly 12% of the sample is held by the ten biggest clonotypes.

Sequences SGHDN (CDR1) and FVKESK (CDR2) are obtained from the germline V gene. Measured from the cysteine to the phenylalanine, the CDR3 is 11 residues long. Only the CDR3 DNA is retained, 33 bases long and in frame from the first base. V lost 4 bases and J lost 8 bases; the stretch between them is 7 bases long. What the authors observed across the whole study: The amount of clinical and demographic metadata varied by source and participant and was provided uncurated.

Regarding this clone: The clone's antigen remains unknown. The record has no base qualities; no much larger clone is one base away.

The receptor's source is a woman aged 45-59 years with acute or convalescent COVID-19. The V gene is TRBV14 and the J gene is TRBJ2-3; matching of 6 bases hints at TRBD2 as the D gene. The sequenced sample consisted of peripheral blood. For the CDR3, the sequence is CASSLGGTQYF. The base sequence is TGTGCCAGCAGCCTGGGGGGTACGCAGTATTTT.